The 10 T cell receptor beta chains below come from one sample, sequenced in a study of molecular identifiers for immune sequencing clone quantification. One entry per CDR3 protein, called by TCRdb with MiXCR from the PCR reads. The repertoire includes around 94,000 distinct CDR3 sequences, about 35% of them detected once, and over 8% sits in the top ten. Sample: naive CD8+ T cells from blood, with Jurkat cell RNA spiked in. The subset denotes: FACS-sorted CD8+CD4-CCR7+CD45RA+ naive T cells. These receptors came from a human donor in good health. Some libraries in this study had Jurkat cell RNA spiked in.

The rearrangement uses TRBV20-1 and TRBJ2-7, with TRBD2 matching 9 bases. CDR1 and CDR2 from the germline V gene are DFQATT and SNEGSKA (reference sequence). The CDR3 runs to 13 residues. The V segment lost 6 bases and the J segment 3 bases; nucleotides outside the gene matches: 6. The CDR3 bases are TGCAGTGCAAGACTAGCGGACTACTACGAGCAGTACTTC. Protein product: CSARLADYYEQYF.

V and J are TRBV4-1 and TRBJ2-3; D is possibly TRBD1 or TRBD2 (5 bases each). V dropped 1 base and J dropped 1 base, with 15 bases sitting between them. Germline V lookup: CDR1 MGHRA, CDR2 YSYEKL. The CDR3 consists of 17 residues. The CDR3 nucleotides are TGCGCCAGCAGCCAAGTGGGACCCCCTCTTGGCACAGATACGCAGTATTTT. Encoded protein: CASSQVGPPLGTDTQYF.

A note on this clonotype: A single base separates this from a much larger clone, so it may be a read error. The CDR3 reads CAGSLYQGSDTQYF. The CDR3 DNA reads TGTGCCGGCAGTTTATATCAGGGCTCAGATACGCAGTATTTT. This rearrangement joins TRBV28 to TRBJ2-3, with D possibly TRBD1 on 5 matching bases. From germline, CDR1 is MDHEN and CDR2 SYDVKM. CDR3 length equals 14 residues.

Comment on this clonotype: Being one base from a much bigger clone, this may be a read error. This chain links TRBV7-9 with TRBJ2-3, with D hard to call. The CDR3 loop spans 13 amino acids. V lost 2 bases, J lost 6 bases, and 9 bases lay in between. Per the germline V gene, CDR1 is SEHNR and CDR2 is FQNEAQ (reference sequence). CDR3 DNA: TGTGCCAGCAGCTTAATGTCCTGGGATACGCAGTATTTT. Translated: CASSLMSWDTQYF.

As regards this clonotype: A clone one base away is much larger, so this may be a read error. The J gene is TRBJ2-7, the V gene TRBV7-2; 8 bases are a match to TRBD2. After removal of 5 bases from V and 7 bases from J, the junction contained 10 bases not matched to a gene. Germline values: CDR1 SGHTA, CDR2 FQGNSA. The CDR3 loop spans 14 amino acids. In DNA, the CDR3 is TGTGCCAGCAGCCCCAGGACTAGCATCACAGAGCAGTACTTC. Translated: CASSPRTSITEQYF.

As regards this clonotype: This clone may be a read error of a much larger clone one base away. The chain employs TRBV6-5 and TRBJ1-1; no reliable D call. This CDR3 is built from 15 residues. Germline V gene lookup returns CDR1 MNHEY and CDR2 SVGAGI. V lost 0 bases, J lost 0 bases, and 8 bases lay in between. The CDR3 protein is CASSYSREMNTEAFF. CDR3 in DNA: TGTGCCAGCAGTTACTCGAGGGAAATGAACACTGAAGCTTTCTTT.

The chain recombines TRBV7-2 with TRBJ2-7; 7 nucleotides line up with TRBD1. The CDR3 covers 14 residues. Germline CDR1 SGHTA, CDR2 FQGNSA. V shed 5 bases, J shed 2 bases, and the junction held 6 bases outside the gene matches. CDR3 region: CASSTWGQTYEQYF. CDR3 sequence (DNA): TGTGCCAGCAGCACGTGGGGACAGACCTACGAGCAGTACTTC.

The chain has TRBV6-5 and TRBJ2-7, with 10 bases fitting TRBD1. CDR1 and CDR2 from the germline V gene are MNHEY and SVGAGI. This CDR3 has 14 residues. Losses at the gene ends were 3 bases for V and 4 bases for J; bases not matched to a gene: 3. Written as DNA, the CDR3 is TGTGCCAGCAGTTATTGGGACAGGGGTTACGAGCAGTACTTC. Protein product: CASSYWDRGYEQYF.

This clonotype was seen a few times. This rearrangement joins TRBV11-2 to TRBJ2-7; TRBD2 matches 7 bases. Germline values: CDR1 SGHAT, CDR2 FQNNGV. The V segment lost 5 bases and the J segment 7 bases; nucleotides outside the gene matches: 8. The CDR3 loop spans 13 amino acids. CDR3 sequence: CASSPAGRGEQYF. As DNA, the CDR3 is TGTGCCAGCAGCCCAGCGGGACGTGGGGAGCAGTACTTC. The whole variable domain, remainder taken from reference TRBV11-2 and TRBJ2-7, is EAGVAQSPRYKIIEKRQSVAFWCNPISGHATLYWYQQILGQGPKLLIQFQNNGVVDDSQLPKDRFSAERLKGVDSTLKIQPAKLEDSAVYLCASSPAGRGEQYFGPGTRLTVT.

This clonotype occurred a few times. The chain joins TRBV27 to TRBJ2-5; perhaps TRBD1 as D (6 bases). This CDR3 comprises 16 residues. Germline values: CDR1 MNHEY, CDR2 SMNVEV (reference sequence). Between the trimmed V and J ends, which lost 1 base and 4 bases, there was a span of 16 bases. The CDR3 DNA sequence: TGTGCCAGCAGTTTATTCCCAGGGGACGAGGGAGAGACCCAGTACTTC. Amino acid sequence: CASSLFPGDEGETQYF.